Listed below are T cell receptor beta chains from one sample, sequenced in a study of blood T cell repertoires in COVID-19. Some clones are missing from TCRdb's copy, which holds only in-frame ones; the method was immunoSEQ multiplex PCR. The sample has over 85,000 clones, around 90% seen once; the top ten hold 7.5% to 10%. Sample: peripheral blood. Source of these receptors: a woman between 70 and 85 years old with acute or convalescent COVID-19. The CDR3 runs from the conserved cysteine through the conserved F or W. D genes are given only for firm matches. Clone size appears in some rows only: once, few, many, or a class for an expanded clone.

J | size | V | D | CDR3 | DNA
TRBJ2-1 | . | TRBV9 | TRBD2 | CASSVGTSGRNEQFF | TGTGCCAGCAGCGTAGGGACTAGCGGGCGCAATGAGCAGTTCTTC
TRBJ1-2 | . | TRBV15 | TRBD1 | CATSRGPGQGSGVRGYTF | TGTGCCACCAGCAGAGGACCGGGACAGGGTTCGGGAGTGCGCGGCTACACCTTC
TRBJ2-2 | once | TRBV5-4 | . | CASSLGAGNTGELFF | TGTGCCAGCAGCTTGGGGGCGGGGAACACCGGGGAGCTGTTTTTT
TRBJ2-7 | once | TRBV24-1 | TRBD2 | CATSDLIGGTYEQYF | TGTGCCACCAGTGATTTGATCGGGGGGACCTACGAGCAGTACTTC
TRBJ2-7 | . | TRBV29-1 | . | CSVSWSSYEQYF | TGCAGCGTTTCATGGAGCTCCTACGAGCAGTACTTC
TRBJ2-2 | . | TRBV14 | . | CASSKQDTGELFF | TGTGCCAGCAGCAAACAGGACACCGGGGAGCTGTTTTTT
TRBJ2-5 | once | TRBV7-9 | . | CASSLAGVLRAQYF | .
TRBJ2-1 | . | TRBV11-3 | TRBD2 | CASSSRTSGVGEQFF | TGTGCCAGCAGCTCCCGGACTAGCGGGGTTGGTGAGCAGTTCTTC
TRBJ2-7 | once | TRBV11-3 | . | CASSLTGTYEQYF | TGTGCCAGCAGCTTAACAGGAACCTACGAGCAGTACTTC
TRBJ2-7 | . | TRBV5-4 | . | CASSLEKSSYEQYF | TGTGCCAGCAGCTTGGAGAAGAGCTCCTACGAGCAGTACTTC
TRBJ2-5 | . | TRBV3-1/TRBV3-2 | . | CASSQDWVRGETQYF | TGTGCCAGCAGCCAAGATTGGGTTAGGGGAGAGACCCAGTACTTC
TRBJ2-5 | . | TRBV19 | TRBD2 | CASSTGTSGPKTQYF | TGTGCCAGTAGTACCGGGACTAGCGGGCCGAAGACCCAGTACTTC
TRBJ2-1 | . | TRBV11-3 | TRBD2 | CASSAGTSGGREQFF | TGTGCCAGCAGCGCCGGGACTAGCGGGGGGAGAGAGCAGTTCTTC
TRBJ1-2 | . | TRBV6-1 | TRBD1 | CASSERIRQGVNYGYTF | TGTGCCAGCAGTGAACGAATCCGACAGGGGGTGAACTATGGCTACACCTTC
TRBJ2-3 | . | TRBV6-1 | TRBD2 | CASSEGASGYPDTQYF | TGTGCCAGCAGTGAAGGAGCTAGCGGGTACCCAGATACGCAGTATTTT
TRBJ1-2 | . | TRBV21-1 | . | CASSKDRDRRGGYTF | TGTGCCAGCAGCAAAGACCGGGACAGAAGAGGCGGCTACACCTTC
TRBJ1-2 | . | TRBV6-1 | TRBD1 | CASSEVFKDRANGYTF | TGTGCCAGCAGTGAAGTGTTCAAGGACAGGGCGAACGGCTACACCTTC
TRBJ2-1 | . | TRBV5-1 | . | CASSRLRTGYNEQFF | TGCGCCAGCAGCCGATTACGGACTGGTTACAATGAGCAGTTCTTC
TRBJ1-3 | . | TRBV5-1 | . | CASSLAGGGRSGNTIYF | TGCGCCAGCAGCTTGGCCGGGGGAGGTAGAAGCGGAAACACCATATATTTT
TRBJ1-4 | . | TRBV5-5 | . | CASSLAPGVEKLFF | TGTGCCAGCAGCTTGGCCCCAGGGGTTGAAAAACTGTTTTTT
TRBJ1-1 | . | TRBV7-2 | . | CASSSTGLPTEAFF | TGTGCCAGCAGCTCCACAGGGCTCCCCACTGAAGCTTTCTTT
TRBJ1-5 | . | TRBV27 | . | CASRLGLLSNQPQHF | TGTGCCAGCAGATTGGGGCTCCTTAGCAATCAGCCCCAGCATTTT
TRBJ2-5 | once | TRBV2 | TRBD1 | CASADRGETQYF | TGTGCCAGCGCGGACAGGGGCGAGACCCAGTACTTC
TRBJ1-2 | . | TRBV4-1 | . | CASSQTGRVGYGYTF | TGCGCCAGCAGCCAGACCGGGAGGGTGGGCTATGGCTACACCTTC
TRBJ2-6 | . | TRBV27 | . | CASSAHSSGANVLTF | TGTGCCAGCAGTGCCCATAGCTCTGGGGCCAACGTCCTGACTTTC
TRBJ2-6 | . | TRBV5-4 | . | CASSFAARTGANVLTF | TGTGCCAGCAGCTTTGCCGCTAGAACCGGGGCCAACGTCCTGACTTTC
TRBJ1-3 | . | TRBV9 | . | CASSAGTFSGNTIYF | TGTGCCAGCAGCGCCGGGACATTTTCTGGAAACACCATATATTTT
TRBJ1-6 | few | TRBV4-1 | TRBD1 | CASSQDQGVSPLHF | TGCGCCAGCAGCCAAGATCAGGGGGTTTCACCCCTCCACTTT
TRBJ2-5 | . | TRBV5-1 | . | CASSLTVAETQYF | TGCGCCAGCAGCTTGACAGTGGCGGAGACCCAGTACTTC
TRBJ1-2 | . | TRBV5-1 | TRBD1 | CASSWDRGYGYTF | TGCGCCAGCAGCTGGGACAGGGGCTATGGCTACACCTTC